What follows are 27 T cell receptor beta chains derived from one specimen sequenced in a study of cytomegalovirus exposure and HLA in healthy donors. PCR employed 60 Vbeta and 13 Jbeta primers. Sequenced by immunoSEQ multiplex PCR; TCRdb stores in-frame clones only, minus some. The table shows some 190,000 clones, with over 70% occurring only once. Sequenced: PBMCs. The source of these receptors is a man younger than 30 in good health and CMV-seronegative.

This clone came up once. CDR3: CASSGQWVNQPQHF. In nucleotides, the CDR3 is TGTGCCAGCAGTGGACAGTGGGTTAATCAGCCCCAGCATTTT. The chain carries TRBV2 and TRBJ1-5, with D perhaps matching TRBD1 (5 bases). V gave up 4 bases and J gave up 4 bases, with 11 bases separating them. Germline assignment: CDR1 SNHLY and CDR2 FYNNEI. The CDR3 runs 14 residues. Full variable domain (missing parts from reference TRBV2 and TRBJ1-5): EPEVTQTPSHQVTQMGQEVILRCVPISNHLYFYWYRQILGQKVEFLVSFYNNEISEKSEIFDDQFSVERPDGSNFTLKIRSTKLEDSAMYFCASSGQWVNQPQHFGDGTRLSIL.

The chain joins TRBV7-2 to TRBJ1-6; tentatively, D is TRBD1 (5 bases). The CDR3 is 13 amino acids. Per germline, CDR1 SGHTA and CDR2 FQGNSA. Trimming stripped 2 bases from V and 8 bases from J, with 7 bases between. The CDR3 loop reads CASSLRGDSPLHF. In nucleotides, the CDR3 is TGTGCCAGCAGCTTACGGGGGGATTCACCCCTCCACTTT.

The chain uses TRBV10-1 and TRBJ2-7; 13 bases map to TRBD2. V dropped 6 bases and J dropped 3; count of bases not matched to a gene: 8. Germline V gene lookup returns CDR1 WNHNN and CDR2 SYGVQD (reference sequence). There are 16 residues in the CDR3. The CDR3 region is CASRGTSGRVLYEQYF. CDR3 DNA sequence: TGCGCCAGCAGAGGAACTAGCGGGAGGGTTCTCTACGAGCAGTACTTC.

CDR3 region: CAWSVLSGEVSKTQYF. The CDR3 DNA is TGTGCCTGGAGTGTACTTTCCGGGGAGGTGAGTAAGACCCAGTACTTC. The genes are TRBV30 and TRBJ2-5; possible D gene TRBD2, 6 bases. Germline CDR1 GTSNPN, CDR2 SVGIG (reference sequence). V was trimmed by 0 bases and J by 6 bases, leaving 20 bases between them. CDR3 length: 16 residues. Variable domain in full (rest from reference TRBV30 and TRBJ2-5): SQTIHQWPATLVQPVGSPLSLECTVEGTSNPNLYWYRQAAGRGLQLLFYSVGIGQISSEVPQNLSASRPQDRQFILSSKKLLLSDSGFYLCAWSVLSGEVSKTQYFGPGTRLLVL.

CDR3 sequence reads: CASSSGGAGTDTQYF. CDR3 bases: TGTGCCAGCAGTTCGGGTGGTGCGGGCACAGATACGCAGTATTTT. The chain recombines TRBV2 with TRBJ2-3; D is unclear. The CDR3 is 15 amino acids. The V end lost 5 bases, the J end lost 1 base, and 13 bases lay between the germline ends. The germline V gene encodes CDR1 SNHLY and CDR2 FYNNEI. Variable domain in full (rest from reference TRBV2 and TRBJ2-3): EPEVTQTPSHQVTQMGQEVILRCVPISNHLYFYWYRQILGQKVEFLVSFYNNEISEKSEIFDDQFSVERPDGSNFTLKIRSTKLEDSAMYFCASSSGGAGTDTQYFGPGTRLTVL.

This chain connects TRBV7-9 to TRBJ2-5; 11 bases map to TRBD2. The CDR3 is 17 amino acids. J lost 4 bases, V lost 3 bases, and 10 bases had no gene match. Germline CDR1 SEHNR, CDR2 FQNEAQ (reference sequence). The DNA of the CDR3 is TGTGCCAGCAGCTTGGGTGGCACTAGCGGGAGAAGAGAGACCCAGTACTTC. It specifies CASSLGGTSGRRETQYF.

The chain uses TRBV27 and TRBJ1-6; 10 nucleotides agree with TRBD1. The germline gives CDR1 MNHEY, CDR2 SMNVEV (reference sequence). J was trimmed by 9 bases and V by 3 bases; bases with no gene match: 2. The CDR3 covers 14 residues. The DNA of the CDR3 is TGTGCCAGCAGTTTTGGACAGGGGGGTTCACCCCTCCACTTT. Translated: CASSFGQGGSPLHF.

This chain joins TRBV7-9 and TRBJ2-4; D uncertain. V was shortened by 3 bases and J by 0 bases, with 12 bases between the two germline ends. The CDR3 sequence is 16 residues long. Germline V gene data show CDR1 as SEHNR and CDR2 as FQNEAQ (reference sequence). In nucleotides, the CDR3 is TGTGCCAGCAGCTTGGTCATTGAGGAAGCCAAAAACATTCAGTACTTC. Translation gives CASSLVIEEAKNIQYF.

The CDR3 loop is CASSLEGAHEQYF. In DNA form, the CDR3 reads TGTGCCAGCAGCTTAGAAGGGGCTCACGAGCAGTACTTC. The chain couples TRBV13 to TRBJ2-7; maybe TRBD1 (5 bases). V lost 1 base and J 5 bases, leaving 9 bases between the germline ends. The CDR3 is 13 residues long. Germline V CDR1 and CDR2: PRHDT, FYEKMQ (reference sequence).

V and J are TRBV5-1 and TRBJ1-5, with 7 bases fitting TRBD1. Germline CDR1 and CDR2: SGHRS and YFSETQ. The CDR3 consists of 16 residues. V lost 4 bases and J lost 5; bases outside the gene matches: 12. The CDR3 coding sequence is TGCGCCAGCAGCAAAGGACCCGGGACAGAGGATCAGCCCCAGCATTTT. It encodes CASSKGPGTEDQPQHF.

V gene TRBV13 combines with J gene TRBJ2-7, with a possible D match to TRBD2 (6 bases). The CDR3 has 13 amino acids. V was pared by 5 bases and J by 0 bases, with 8 bases between. CDR1 PRHDT and CDR2 FYEKMQ come from the germline V gene (reference sequence). The chain's CDR3 is CASSAGPSYEQYF. The DNA of the CDR3 is TGTGCCAGCAGCGCGGGACCCTCCTACGAGCAGTACTTC.

V gene TRBV7-6 combines with J gene TRBJ1-1; weak D call: TRBD1 (5 bases). The V gene's germline CDR1 is SGHVS and CDR2 FNYEAQ. V was trimmed by 1 base and J by 7 bases, leaving 16 bases between them. The CDR3 is 15 residues long. CDR3 sequence (DNA): TGTGCCAGCAGCTTAGTTACAGGAGGGGAAGGTGAAGCTTTCTTT. Translating gives CASSLVTGGEGEAFF. Looking up the rest from reference TRBV7-6 and TRBJ1-1 gives the full variable domain: GAGVSQSPRYKVTKRGQDVALRCDPISGHVSLYWYRQALGQGPEFLTYFNYEAQQDKSGLPNDRFSAERPEGSISTLTIQRTEQRDSAMYRCASSLVTGGEGEAFFGQGTRLTVV.

The chain carries TRBV7-2 and TRBJ2-1; 7 bases agree with TRBD1. V was pared by 5 bases and J by 5 bases, with 9 bases of the junction left unmatched. CDR1 is SGHTA and CDR2 is FQGNSA in the germline V gene. This CDR3 has 15 amino acids. As DNA, the CDR3 is TGTGCCAGCAGCCCAGACAGGGTCAGGGACAATGAGCAGTTCTTC. This sequence encodes CASSPDRVRDNEQFF.

The genes are TRBV2 and TRBJ2-1, with 12 bases matching TRBD2. Per the germline V gene, CDR1 is SNHLY and CDR2 is FYNNEI. CDR3 size: 16 residues. V lost 4 bases to trimming and J lost 3 bases; unmatched junction nucleotides: 4. This chain's CDR3 is CASSGWTSGDYNEQFF. In DNA form, the CDR3 reads TGTGCCAGCAGTGGGTGGACTAGCGGGGACTACAATGAGCAGTTCTTC.

The chain recombines TRBV7-9 with TRBJ2-7; TRBD2 matches 9 bases. J was trimmed by 6 bases and V by 6 bases; bases with no gene match: 3. The germline CDR1 and CDR2 sequences are SEHNR and FQNEAQ (reference sequence). The CDR3 loop spans 12 amino acids. This CDR3 reads CASRREGGEQYF. CDR3 coding DNA: TGTGCCAGCAGGCGGGAGGGAGGCGAGCAGTACTTC.

The CDR3 protein is CASSPGGQGWYF. The CDR3 DNA is TGTGCCAGCAGCCCCGGGGGACAGGGTTGGTACTTC. The chain couples TRBV7-9 to TRBJ2-5; 9 nucleotides line up with TRBD1. The V and J ends lost 5 bases and 13 bases, in that order; junction bases with no gene match: 8. There are 12 residues in the CDR3. Germline V gives CDR1 SEHNR, CDR2 FQNEAQ (reference sequence).

The chain joins TRBV7-6 to TRBJ1-1; 8 bases fit TRBD1. The CDR3 runs to 12 residues. The V gene end was trimmed by 4 bases and the J gene end by 8 bases; junction bases not matched to a gene: 3. Germline CDR1 reads SGHVS; CDR2 reads FNYEAQ. The CDR3 nucleotides read TGTGCCAGCAGCTCAGGGGGCTTCGAAGCTTTCTTT. This translates into CASSSGGFEAFF.

The chain employs TRBV9 and TRBJ2-5; 8 bases are shared with TRBD1. With 1 base clipped from V and 4 bases from J, the junction kept 3 bases outside the gene matches. Germline CDR1 and CDR2: SGDLS and YYNGEE. The CDR3 has 14 residues. The chain's CDR3 is CASSVTTGGETQYF. As DNA, the CDR3 is TGTGCCAGCAGCGTAACCACAGGGGGAGAGACCCAGTACTTC. Looking up the rest from reference TRBV9 and TRBJ2-5 gives the full variable domain: DSGVTQTPKHLITATGQRVTLRCSPRSGDLSVYWYQQSLDQGLQFLIQYYNGEERAKGNILERFSAQQFPDLHSELNLSSLELGDSALYFCASSVTTGGETQYFGPGTRLLVL.

A few counts support this clone. The J gene is TRBJ2-1, the V gene TRBV4-1; D remains ambiguous. Germline V gene data show CDR1 as MGHRA and CDR2 as YSYEKL. Trimming left V 0 bases short and J 4 bases short, with 13 bases between. The CDR3 has 16 amino acids. CDR3 residues: CASSQEKTPRYNEQFF. CDR3 nucleotide sequence: TGCGCCAGCAGCCAAGAAAAGACCCCTAGGTACAATGAGCAGTTCTTC.

The chain recombines TRBV5-6 with TRBJ2-7; 8 bases map to TRBD1. Germline V CDR1 and CDR2: SGHDT, YYEEEE. The CDR3 covers 15 residues. V trimming: 0 bases; J trimming: 4 bases; junction bases outside the gene matches: 6. The CDR3 region is CASSLAPGQGYEQYF. Written as DNA, the CDR3 is TGTGCCAGCAGCTTGGCCCCCGGACAGGGTTACGAGCAGTACTTC.

This sequence joins TRBV4-3 and TRBJ1-1; D is possibly TRBD1 (5 bases). This CDR3 has 12 residues. Per the germline V gene, CDR1 is LGHNA and CDR2 is YSLEER. Trimming took off 8 bases at V and 4 bases at J, with 11 bases between the two ends. CDR3 DNA sequence: TGCGCCAGCCTGGGGGGGGGCACTGAAGCTTTCTTT. Its translation: CASLGGGTEAFF.

The J gene is TRBJ2-2, the V gene TRBV5-1; 11 bases are shared with TRBD2. Germline values: CDR1 SGHRS, CDR2 YFSETQ. Trimming removed 4 bases from V and 5 bases from J; junction bases left unmatched: 7. The CDR3 loop spans 16 amino acids. The CDR3 DNA follows: TGCGCCAGCAGCCGCGGACTAGCGGGTCGGACCGGGGAGCTGTTTTTT. This codes for CASSRGLAGRTGELFF.

The chain recombines TRBV11-2 with TRBJ2-1; D is perhaps TRBD2 (5 bases). Trimming cost V 1 base and J 4 bases, with 11 bases left between them. Per the germline V gene, CDR1 is SGHAT and CDR2 is FQNNGV. This CDR3 contains 15 residues. The CDR3 here is CASSLGSSGYNEQFF. DNA for the CDR3: TGTGCCAGCAGCTTAGGGAGTTCGGGATACAATGAGCAGTTCTTC.

The V call is TRBV9, the J call TRBJ2-3; 10 bases fit TRBD2. Germline CDR1 is SGDLS and CDR2 is YYNGEE. The CDR3 extends over 17 amino acids. V gave up 3 bases and J gave up 2 bases; unmatched junction bases: 9. CDR3: CASSDSGGYTITDTQYF. In nucleotides, the CDR3 is TGTGCCAGCAGCGATAGCGGGGGGTACACCATCACAGATACGCAGTATTTT. Filled out from reference TRBV9 and TRBJ2-3, the complete variable domain reads DSGVTQTPKHLITATGQRVTLRCSPRSGDLSVYWYQQSLDQGLQFLIQYYNGEERAKGNILERFSAQQFPDLHSELNLSSLELGDSALYFCASSDSGGYTITDTQYFGPGTRLTVL.

V is TRBV6-5 and J is TRBJ1-5, with D tentatively TRBD1 (5 bases). The CDR3 consists of 16 residues. The V end lost 2 bases, the J end lost 7 bases, and 18 bases lay between the germline ends. CDR1 and CDR2 from the germline V gene are MNHEY and SVGAGI. The CDR3 protein is CASSYNAGGVRQPQHF. CDR3 nucleotides: TGTGCCAGCAGTTACAACGCGGGAGGGGTCAGGCAGCCCCAGCATTTT.

This clone was seen a handful of times. The chain uses TRBV7-6 and TRBJ2-1; TRBD1 might be the D (7 bases). CDR3 size: 16 residues. From germline, CDR1 is SGHVS and CDR2 FNYEAQ. Trimming pared 1 base from V and 9 bases from J, leaving 19 bases between. DNA of the CDR3: TGTGCCAGCAGCTTAGTTGGCGGGACAGTAGGGGGTGAGCAGTTCTTC. Encoded protein: CASSLVGGTVGGEQFF. Using reference TRBV7-6 and TRBJ2-1 for the parts outside the CDR3, the full variable domain is GAGVSQSPRYKVTKRGQDVALRCDPISGHVSLYWYRQALGQGPEFLTYFNYEAQQDKSGLPNDRFSAERPEGSISTLTIQRTEQRDSAMYRCASSLVGGTVGGEQFFGPGTRLTVL.

This clone was seen more than once but under ten times. CDR3 bases: TGTGCCAGCAGCCCCCGCGGGAGTAGTATGCACGAGCAGTACTTC. It specifies CASSPRGSSMHEQYF. V gene TRBV7-9 combines with J gene TRBJ2-7; TRBD2 matches 7 bases. The V and J ends lost 5 bases and 5 bases, in that order; junction bases with no gene match: 12. Germline values: CDR1 SEHNR, CDR2 FQNEAQ (reference sequence). The CDR3 has 15 amino acids.